The 22 T cell receptor beta chains in this list originate from one sample, sequenced in a study of cytomegalovirus exposure and HLA in healthy donors. The study ran its PCR with 60 Vbeta and 13 Jbeta primers. The assay was immunoSEQ multiplex PCR, and TCRdb's table has in-frame clones only and misses some. The sample yields 85,000 to 95,000 clones, about 68% seen once. The sequenced sample consisted of PBMCs. The receptors were gathered from a young man in good health and CMV-seropositive.

This clone turned up a few times. V and J are TRBV5-6 and TRBJ1-2; 8 bases line up with TRBD1. V dropped 1 base and J dropped 0; count of bases not matched to a gene: 5. Per germline, CDR1 SGHDT and CDR2 YYEEEE. The CDR3 covers 16 residues. CDR3 residues: CASSLLGQDPNYGYTF. CDR3 in DNA: TGTGCCAGCAGCTTGCTGGGACAGGACCCTAACTATGGCTACACCTTC. The full variable domain, with the rest looked up from reference TRBV5-6 and TRBJ1-2, is DAGVTQSPTHLIKTRGQQVTLRCSPKSGHDTVSWYQQALGQGPQFIFQYYEEEERQRGNFPDRFSGHQFPNYSSELNVNALLLGDSALYLCASSLLGQDPNYGYTFGSGTRLTVV.

As concerns this clone: At one end the junction does not follow the germline gene, possibly because of a read error. This chain connects TRBV29-1 to TRBJ1-2; D might be TRBD1 (5 bases). In germline, CDR1 is SQVTM, CDR2 ANQGSEA. There are 11 residues in the CDR3. CDR3 protein: CSVPTGWGYPF. CDR3 in DNA: TGCAGCGTCCCGACGGGCTGGGGCTACCCCTTC.

The CDR3 DNA follows: TGTGCCAGCACTGCGGGACAGAGAGACGTCCTGACTTTC. Residues: CASTAGQRDVLTF. The chain has TRBV6-5 and TRBJ2-6, with a weak D call TRBD1 (7 bases). The V gene's germline CDR1 is MNHEY and CDR2 SVGAGI. V lost 7 bases to trimming and J lost 11 bases, with 15 bases between them. This CDR3 contains 13 residues.

The chain employs TRBV7-9 and TRBJ1-2, with 9 bases aligning to TRBD1. Losses at the gene ends were 6 bases for V and 0 bases for J; bases not matched to a gene: 2. Germline CDR1 reads SEHNR; CDR2 reads FQNEAQ (reference sequence). This CDR3 region has 14 residues. The CDR3 sequence: CASSWTGANYGYTF. The DNA of the CDR3 is TGTGCCAGCAGTTGGACAGGGGCTAACTATGGCTACACCTTC. Based on the CDR3 plus reference TRBV7-9 and TRBJ1-2, the full variable domain is DTGVSQNPRHKITKRGQNVTFRCDPISEHNRLYWYRQTLGQGPEFLTYFQNEAQLEKSRLLSDRFSAERPKGSFSTLEIQRTEQGDSAMYLCASSWTGANYGYTFGSGTRLTVV.

This clone appeared a few times. The rearrangement uses TRBV29-1 and TRBJ2-6; 7 nucleotides agree with TRBD1. The length of the CDR3 is 17 residues. The V segment lost 4 bases and the J segment 2 bases; nucleotides outside the gene matches: 11. CDR1 SQVTM and CDR2 ANQGSEA come from the germline V gene. DNA for the CDR3: TGCAGCGTTGTAGAGGGGGCAATTGGCGCTGGGGCCAACGTCCTGACTTTC. It specifies CSVVEGAIGAGANVLTF.

The chain couples TRBV28 to TRBJ1-4; D is ambiguous. Germline V gene lookup returns CDR1 MDHEN and CDR2 SYDVKM. V lost 7 bases to trimming and J lost 7 bases, with 16 bases between them. This CDR3 has 14 amino acids. CDR3 nucleotides: TGTGCCAGCACAACTGTCCGCCCCGTTGAAAAACTGTTTTTT. Residues: CASTTVRPVEKLFF. The whole variable domain, remainder taken from reference TRBV28 and TRBJ1-4, is DVKVTQSSRYLVKRTGEKVFLECVQDMDHENMFWYRQDPGLGLRLIYFSYDVKMKEKGDIPEGYSVSREKKERFSLILESASTNQTSMYLCASTTVRPVEKLFFGSGTQLSVL.

This sequence joins TRBV19 and TRBJ1-5; D ambiguous. The germline V gene has CDR1 LNHDA and CDR2 SQIVND (reference sequence). The length of the CDR3 is 12 residues. V shed 7 bases and J shed 3 bases, with 7 bases lying between them. This CDR3 is CASTGNNQPQHF. The CDR3 DNA is TGTGCCAGTACCGGGAACAATCAGCCCCAGCATTTT.

V is TRBV29-1 and J is TRBJ2-2; no reliable D call. Trimming pared 5 bases from V and 3 bases from J, leaving 13 bases between. This CDR3 spans 14 amino acids. Germline-derived CDR1 and CDR2 are SQVTM and ANQGSEA. The CDR3 region is CSVFYGSDTGELFF. The CDR3 DNA is TGCAGCGTTTTTTACGGGTCGGACACCGGGGAGCTGTTTTTT.

This clone was seen a handful of times. The chain links TRBV7-9 to TRBJ2-7; D might be TRBD1 (6 bases). Germline CDR1 is SEHNR and CDR2 is FQNEAQ (reference sequence). CDR3 size: 15 residues. Deletions cut 3 bases from V and 1 base from J, with 13 bases between. CDR3 loop: CASSFSGAQSYEQYF. The CDR3 DNA sequence: TGTGCCAGCAGCTTCTCAGGGGCCCAGTCCTACGAGCAGTACTTC.

This clone appeared a few times. The chain recombines TRBV18 with TRBJ2-2, with 10 bases identical to TRBD2. J was trimmed by 4 bases and V by 5 bases; bases with no gene match: 7. Looked up from germline, CDR1 is KGHSH and CDR2 is LQKENI. The length of the CDR3 is 16 residues. CDR3 coding DNA: TGTGCCAGCTCAATCAGGACTAGCGGTGCCACCGGGGAGCTGTTTTTT. It encodes CASSIRTSGATGELFF.

The CDR3 coding sequence is TGTGCCAGCAGTTTAGAAGTGGGGCCCTACAATGAGCAGTTCTTC. Amino acid sequence: CASSLEVGPYNEQFF. The V and J genes are TRBV27 and TRBJ2-1, with D perhaps matching TRBD1 (5 bases). This CDR3 region has 15 residues. Germline CDR1 and CDR2: MNHEY and SMNVEV (reference sequence). Trimming took 2 bases from V and 2 from J, leaving 10 bases between them.

The gene calls are TRBV7-9 and TRBJ2-7; the match to TRBD1 covers 7 bases. The length of the CDR3 is 13 residues. V dropped 6 bases and J dropped 1; count of bases not matched to a gene: 3. Germline CDR1 SEHNR, CDR2 FQNEAQ (reference sequence). CDR3 in amino acids: CASRQQGSYEQYF. DNA for the CDR3: TGTGCCAGCAGACAACAGGGGTCCTACGAGCAGTACTTC.

This sequence joins TRBV7-2 and TRBJ2-7; a possible D gene is TRBD1 (6 bases). The length of the CDR3 is 12 residues. Trimming removed 5 bases at V and 9 bases at J, with 14 bases between. Germline V CDR1 and CDR2: SGHTA, FQGNSA. The CDR3 DNA reads as TGTGCCAGCAGCGTAGGCCAGGGGATGCAGTACTTC. Translation: CASSVGQGMQYF.

As regards this clone: The junction shows a germline mismatch at one end, possibly a read error. The rearrangement uses TRBV6-5 and TRBJ2-5, with D perhaps TRBD2 (6 bases). The CDR3 is made up of 14 amino acids. In germline, CDR1 is MNHEY, CDR2 SVGAGI. The chain's CDR3 is CASSRRGLQETRYF. CDR3 sequence (DNA): TGTGCCAGCAGCAGGCGGGGACTTCAAGAGACCCGGTACTTC.

The table lists this clone with a count of one. J is TRBJ2-5 and V is TRBV28, with a weak D call TRBD2 (6 bases). The DNA end is a closer match to TRBJ2-7, so the J assignment may be wrong. The CDR3 covers 14 residues. Germline V gives CDR1 MDHEN, CDR2 SYDVKM. The CDR3 bases are TGTGCCAGCAGTTTAGGGACTCTTCCCTACGAGCAGTACTTC. Protein sequence: CASSLGTLPYEQYF.

The rearrangement links TRBV6-1 to TRBJ2-7; the match to TRBD1 covers 8 bases. CDR1 is MNHNS, CDR2 SASEGT, per germline. This CDR3 is 16 amino acids long. V shed 3 bases, J shed 5 bases, and the junction held 12 bases outside the gene matches. The CDR3 sequence is CASSEGLGQGVHEQYF. The CDR3 DNA is TGTGCCAGCAGTGAGGGTCTTGGACAGGGCGTCCACGAGCAGTACTTC.

The chain carries TRBV7-3 and TRBJ1-1; the D gene is possibly TRBD1 (5 bases). Germline CDR1 SGHTA, CDR2 FQGTGA. With 1 base removed from V and 7 bases from J, the gap between germline ends came to 10 bases. The CDR3 has 13 residues. The chain's CDR3 is CASSLSRAYEAFF. CDR3 bases: TGTGCCAGCAGCTTAAGCAGGGCCTATGAAGCTTTCTTT.

V is TRBV4-1 and J is TRBJ2-7; TRBD2 matches 7 bases. Trimming at V came to 0 bases and at J to 0 bases, leaving 5 bases not matched to a gene. Germline V gene data show CDR1 as MGHRA and CDR2 as YSYEKL. CDR3 size: 16 residues. The CDR3 protein is CASSQEGPSGSYEQYF. The CDR3 coding sequence is TGCGCCAGCAGCCAAGAGGGACCTAGCGGCTCCTACGAGCAGTACTTC.

This clone was picked up a small number of times. The chain combines TRBV28 with TRBJ1-1, with 8 positions matching TRBD1. Per germline, CDR1 MDHEN and CDR2 SYDVKM. The V and J ends lost 6 bases and 4 bases, in that order; junction bases with no gene match: 7. The CDR3 runs 14 residues. The CDR3 sequence: CASSPDRGSTEAFF. The CDR3 DNA reads TGTGCCAGCAGCCCCGACAGGGGAAGCACTGAAGCTTTCTTT.

V and J are TRBV19 and TRBJ1-1, with 9 bases matching TRBD1. V was clipped by 7 bases and J by 4 bases; unmatched bases: 7. The CDR3 loop spans 14 amino acids. Germline values: CDR1 LNHDA, CDR2 SQIVND (reference sequence). The CDR3 sequence is CASTRQGGITEAFF. The CDR3 DNA sequence: TGTGCCAGTACGAGACAGGGGGGAATCACTGAAGCTTTCTTT.

This clone turned up a few times. The chain uses TRBV4-3 and TRBJ1-1, with D uncertain. There are 16 residues in the CDR3. Germline V gene data show CDR1 as LGHNA and CDR2 as YSLEER. The V end was cut by 0 bases, the J end by 0 bases, with 11 bases between. DNA of the CDR3: TGCGCCAGCAGCCAAGATGACACCACACTGAACACTGAAGCTTTCTTT. It codes for CASSQDDTTLNTEAFF.

The chain has TRBV5-4 and TRBJ1-2; D is uncertain. This CDR3 has 13 amino acids. Germline V gene lookup returns CDR1 SGHNT and CDR2 YYREEE (reference sequence). The V end was cut by 3 bases, the J end by 4 bases, with 10 bases between. The DNA of the CDR3 is TGTGCCAGCAGCTCAAGGGAGATCTATGGCTACACCTTC. It codes for CASSSREIYGYTF. The full variable domain, completed using reference TRBV5-4 and TRBJ1-2, is ETGVTQSPTHLIKTRGQQVTLRCSSQSGHNTVSWYQQALGQGPQFIFQYYREEENGRGNFPPRFSGLQFPNYSSELNVNALELDDSALYLCASSSREIYGYTFGSGTRLTVV.